Listed below are T cell receptor beta chains from one sample, sequenced in a study of blood T cell repertoires in COVID-19. The data were produced by immunoSEQ multiplex PCR, yet TCRdb's version contains in-frame clones alone and is incomplete. The sample lists some 180,000 clones; over 80% were seen once. The sample was PBMCs or T cells enriched from blood (not recorded which). These receptors came from a woman aged 30 to 39 who had been exposed to COVID-19. Each CDR3 is given with its conserved first and last residue. The order of the fields is D gene, clone size, V gene, J gene, CDR3 protein, CDR3 DNA. D genes are given only for firm matches. Some rows have no size entry. The others give once, few or many, or a class for an expanded clone.

>-|-|TRBV6-5|TRBJ2-1
CASSYGQEQFF
TGTGCCAGCAGTTACGGACAGGAGCAGTTCTTC
>-|-|TRBV4-2|TRBJ1-2
CASSQGGDGNYGYTF
TGTGCCAGCAGCCAAGGAGGTGACGGTAACTATGGCTACACCTTC
>-|-|TRBV6-5|TRBJ1-2
CASSKPREPSGYTF
TGTGCCAGCAGTAAACCTAGGGAGCCCTCCGGCTACACCTTC
>TRBD2|-|TRBV5-4|TRBJ2-2
CASSTPTSGGTGELFF
TGTGCCAGCAGCACCCCGACTAGCGGGGGGACCGGGGAGCTGTTTTTT
>TRBD1|-|TRBV10-1|TRBJ1-1
CASSDQQGARRTEAFF
TGCGCCAGCAGTGATCAGCAGGGGGCTCGGCGAACTGAAGCTTTCTTT
>TRBD2|-|TRBV2|TRBJ2-7
CASSGSVAGGGQYF
TGTGCCAGCAGTGGGTCCGTGGCGGGAGGCGGGCAGTACTTC
>-|-|TRBV9|TRBJ2-5
CASSVVVGAGETQYF
TGTGCCAGCAGCGTAGTTGTGGGGGCAGGGGAGACCCAGTACTTC
>TRBD1|-|TRBV6-5|TRBJ1-1
CASSLLDRGYTEAFF
TGTGCCAGCAGTTTACTTGACAGGGGGTACACTGAAGCTTTCTTT
>TRBD2|-|TRBV6-5|TRBJ2-3
CASSLQAGGADTQYF
TGTGCCAGCAGTTTGCAAGCGGGGGGTGCAGATACGCAGTATTTT
>TRBD1|many|TRBV6-5|TRBJ2-7
CASQTGGSYEQYF
TGTGCCTCCCAGACAGGGGGCTCCTACGAGCAGTACTTC
>-|-|TRBV27|TRBJ2-1
CASSGTDRLEQFF
TGTGCCAGCAGTGGAACTGACAGGCTAGAGCAGTTCTTC
>TRBD1|-|TRBV5-4|TRBJ1-2
CASSPRQGNYGYTF
TGTGCCAGCAGCCCCCGACAGGGAAACTATGGCTACACCTTC
>TRBD1|-|TRBV5-6|TRBJ2-7
CASSLVQGAASEQYF
TGTGCCAGCAGCTTGGTACAGGGGGCCGCTTCCGAGCAGTACTTC